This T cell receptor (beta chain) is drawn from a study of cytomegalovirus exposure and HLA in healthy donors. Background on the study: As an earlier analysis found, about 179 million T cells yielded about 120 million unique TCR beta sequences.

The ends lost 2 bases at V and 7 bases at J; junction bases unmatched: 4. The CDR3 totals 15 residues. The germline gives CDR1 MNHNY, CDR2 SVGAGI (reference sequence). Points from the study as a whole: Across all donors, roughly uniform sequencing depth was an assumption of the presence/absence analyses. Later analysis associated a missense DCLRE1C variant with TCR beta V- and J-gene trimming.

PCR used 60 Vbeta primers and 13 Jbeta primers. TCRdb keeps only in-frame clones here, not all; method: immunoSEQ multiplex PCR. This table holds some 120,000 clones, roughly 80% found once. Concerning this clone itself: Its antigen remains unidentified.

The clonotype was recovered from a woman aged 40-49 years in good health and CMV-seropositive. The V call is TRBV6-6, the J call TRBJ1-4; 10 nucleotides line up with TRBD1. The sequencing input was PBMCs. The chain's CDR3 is CASSYGDRGGEKLFF. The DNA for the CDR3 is TGTGCCAGCAGTTACGGGGACAGGGGTGGTGAAAAACTGTTTTTT.